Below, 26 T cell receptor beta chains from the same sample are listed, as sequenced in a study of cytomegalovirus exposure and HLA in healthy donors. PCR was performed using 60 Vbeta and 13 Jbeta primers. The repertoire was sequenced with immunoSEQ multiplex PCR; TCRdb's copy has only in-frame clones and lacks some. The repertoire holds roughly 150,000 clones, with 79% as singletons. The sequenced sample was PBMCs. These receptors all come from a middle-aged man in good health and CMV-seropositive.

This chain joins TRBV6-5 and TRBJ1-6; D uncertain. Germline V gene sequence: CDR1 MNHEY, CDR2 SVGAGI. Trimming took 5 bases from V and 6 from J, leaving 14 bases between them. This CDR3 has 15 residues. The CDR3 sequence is CASSPFVPGNSPLHF. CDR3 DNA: TGTGCCAGCAGTCCTTTTGTTCCGGGTAATTCACCCCTCCACTTT.

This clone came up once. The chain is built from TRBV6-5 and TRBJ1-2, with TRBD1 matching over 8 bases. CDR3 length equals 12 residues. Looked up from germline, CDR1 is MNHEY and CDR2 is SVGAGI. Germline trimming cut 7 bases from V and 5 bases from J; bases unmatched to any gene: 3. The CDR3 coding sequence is TGTGCCAGCAAAACAGGGGGATATGGCTACACCTTC. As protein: CASKTGGYGYTF.

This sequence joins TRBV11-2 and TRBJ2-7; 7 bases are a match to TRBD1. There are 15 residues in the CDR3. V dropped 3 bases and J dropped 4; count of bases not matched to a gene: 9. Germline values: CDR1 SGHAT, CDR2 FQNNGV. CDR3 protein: CASSFGQVLRYEQYF. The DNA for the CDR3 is TGTGCCAGCAGCTTCGGACAGGTCTTACGTTACGAGCAGTACTTC.

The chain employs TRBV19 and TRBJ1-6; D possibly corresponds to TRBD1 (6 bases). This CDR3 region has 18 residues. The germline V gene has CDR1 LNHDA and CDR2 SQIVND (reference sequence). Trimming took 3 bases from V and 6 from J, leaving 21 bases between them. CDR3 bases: TGTGCCAGTAGTATCAGGGGAACAACCCGTATGGGTAATTCACCCCTCCACTTT. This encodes CASSIRGTTRMGNSPLHF.

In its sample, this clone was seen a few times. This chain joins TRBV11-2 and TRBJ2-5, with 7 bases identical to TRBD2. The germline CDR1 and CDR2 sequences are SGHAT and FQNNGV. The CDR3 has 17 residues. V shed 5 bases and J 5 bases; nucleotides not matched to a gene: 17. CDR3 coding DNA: TGTGCCAGCAGCCCCAGGAGGGGAGGGCCCCTTGGGGAGACCCAGTACTTC. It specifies CASSPRRGGPLGETQYF.

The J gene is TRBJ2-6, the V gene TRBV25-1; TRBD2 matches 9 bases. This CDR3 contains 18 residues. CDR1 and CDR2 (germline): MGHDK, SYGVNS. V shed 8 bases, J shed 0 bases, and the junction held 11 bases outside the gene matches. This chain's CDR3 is CASGAPSGASSGANVLTF. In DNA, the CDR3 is TGTGCCAGCGGAGCCCCTAGCGGGGCCAGCTCTGGGGCCAACGTCCTGACTTTC.

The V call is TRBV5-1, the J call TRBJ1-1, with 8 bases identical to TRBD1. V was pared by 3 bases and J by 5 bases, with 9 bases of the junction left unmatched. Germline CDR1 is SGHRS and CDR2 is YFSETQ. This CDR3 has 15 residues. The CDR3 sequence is CASSSRDRGGTEAFF. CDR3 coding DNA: TGCGCCAGCAGCTCTAGAGACAGGGGAGGAACTGAAGCTTTCTTT.

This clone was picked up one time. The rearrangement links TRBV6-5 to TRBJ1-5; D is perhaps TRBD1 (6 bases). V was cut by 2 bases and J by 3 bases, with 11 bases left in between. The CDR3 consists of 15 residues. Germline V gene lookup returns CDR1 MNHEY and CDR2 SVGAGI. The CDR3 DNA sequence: TGTGCCAGCAGTTACCAGGGGATGGCCAATCAGCCCCAGCATTTT. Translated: CASSYQGMANQPQHF.

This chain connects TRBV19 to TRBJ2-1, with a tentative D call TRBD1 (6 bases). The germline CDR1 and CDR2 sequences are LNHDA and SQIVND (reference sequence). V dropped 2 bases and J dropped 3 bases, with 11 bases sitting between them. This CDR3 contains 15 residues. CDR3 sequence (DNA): TGTGCCAGTAGTATACGGGACACCTACTACAATGAGCAGTTCTTC. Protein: CASSIRDTYYNEQFF.

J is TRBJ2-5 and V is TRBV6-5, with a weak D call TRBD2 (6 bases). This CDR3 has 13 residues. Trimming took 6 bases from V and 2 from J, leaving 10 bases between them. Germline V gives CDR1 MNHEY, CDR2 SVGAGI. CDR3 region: CASSLREQETQYF. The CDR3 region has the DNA TGTGCCAGCAGCCTACGGGAGCAAGAGACCCAGTACTTC.

The CDR3 DNA reads TGCGCCAGCAGCCCTAGGGGACAGGGCAGGAATTCACCCCTCCACTTT. Its protein is CASSPRGQGRNSPLHF. The gene calls are TRBV5-1 and TRBJ1-6, with 9 bases aligning to TRBD1. V trimming: 4 bases; J trimming: 7 bases; junction bases outside the gene matches: 9. This CDR3 is 16 amino acids long. Per germline, CDR1 SGHRS and CDR2 YFSETQ.

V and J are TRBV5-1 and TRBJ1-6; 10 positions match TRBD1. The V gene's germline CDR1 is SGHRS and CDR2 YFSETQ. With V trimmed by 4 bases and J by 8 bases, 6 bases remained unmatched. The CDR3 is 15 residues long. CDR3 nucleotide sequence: TGCGCCAGCAGCCTGCACGGACAGGGGGATTCACCCCTCCACTTT. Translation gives CASSLHGQGDSPLHF.

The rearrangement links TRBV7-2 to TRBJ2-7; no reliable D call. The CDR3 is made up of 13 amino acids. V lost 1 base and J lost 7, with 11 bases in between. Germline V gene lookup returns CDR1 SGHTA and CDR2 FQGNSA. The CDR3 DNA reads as TGTGCCAGCAGCTTAGAGGTCGGCAGGGAGCAGTACTTC. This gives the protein CASSLEVGREQYF.

CDR3 protein: CASSSRTGALKEQYF. The CDR3 coding sequence is TGTGCCAGCAGCTCCCGGACAGGGGCCCTTAAGGAGCAGTACTTC. The chain combines TRBV5-4 with TRBJ2-7, with TRBD1 matching over 9 bases. Germline CDR1 is SGHNT and CDR2 is YYREEE (reference sequence). Trimming took 3 bases from V and 7 from J; bases not matched to a gene: 11. The CDR3 sequence is 15 residues long. Supplemented by reference TRBV5-4 and TRBJ2-7, the full variable domain reads ETGVTQSPTHLIKTRGQQVTLRCSSQSGHNTVSWYQQALGQGPQFIFQYYREEENGRGNFPPRFSGLQFPNYSSELNVNALELDDSALYLCASSSRTGALKEQYFGPGTRLTVT.

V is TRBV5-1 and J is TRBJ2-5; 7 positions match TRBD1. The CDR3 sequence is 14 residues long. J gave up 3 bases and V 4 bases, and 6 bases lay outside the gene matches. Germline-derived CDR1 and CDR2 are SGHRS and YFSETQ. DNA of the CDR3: TGCGCCAGCAGCCTTGGGACAGCCAAAGAGACCCAGTACTTC. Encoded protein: CASSLGTAKETQYF.

The CDR3 region has the DNA TGCGCCAGCAGCTCAAATCCCGCGGGAGTTGGCACCGGGGAGCTGTTTTTT. This encodes CASSSNPAGVGTGELFF. The V gene is TRBV5-1, the J gene TRBJ2-2; 7 bases are shared with TRBD2. CDR3 length: 17 residues. The junction had 12 bases not matched to a gene; V was cut back by 3 bases and J by 4 bases. Germline V gives CDR1 SGHRS, CDR2 YFSETQ. The full variable domain, completed using reference TRBV5-1 and TRBJ2-2, is KAGVTQTPRYLIKTRGQQVTLSCSPISGHRSVSWYQQTPGQGLQFLFEYFSETQRNKGNFPGRFSGRQFSNSRSEMNVSTLELGDSALYLCASSSNPAGVGTGELFFGEGSRLTVL.

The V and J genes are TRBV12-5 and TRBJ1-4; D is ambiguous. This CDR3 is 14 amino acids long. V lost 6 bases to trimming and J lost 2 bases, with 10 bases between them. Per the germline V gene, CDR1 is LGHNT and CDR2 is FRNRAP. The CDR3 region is CASGRGYTNEKLFF. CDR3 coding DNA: TGTGCTAGTGGCCGGGGATACACTAATGAAAAACTGTTTTTT.

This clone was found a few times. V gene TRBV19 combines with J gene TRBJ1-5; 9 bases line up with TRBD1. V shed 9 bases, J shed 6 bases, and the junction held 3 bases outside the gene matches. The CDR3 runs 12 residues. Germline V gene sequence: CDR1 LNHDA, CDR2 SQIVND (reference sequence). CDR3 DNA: TGTGCCAGCGGGACAGGGAGTCAGCCCCAGCATTTT. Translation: CASGTGSQPQHF.

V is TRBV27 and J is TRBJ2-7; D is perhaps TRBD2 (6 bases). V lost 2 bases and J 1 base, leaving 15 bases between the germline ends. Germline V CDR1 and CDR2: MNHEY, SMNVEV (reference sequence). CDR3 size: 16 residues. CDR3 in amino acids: CASSLRFSGPSYEQYF. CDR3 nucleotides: TGTGCCAGCAGTTTAAGGTTTAGCGGACCATCCTACGAGCAGTACTTC.

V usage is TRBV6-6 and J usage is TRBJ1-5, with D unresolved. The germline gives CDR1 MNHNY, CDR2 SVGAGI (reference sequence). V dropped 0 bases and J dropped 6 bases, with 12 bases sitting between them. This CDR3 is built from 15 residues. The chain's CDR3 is CASSYSSEGGQPQHF. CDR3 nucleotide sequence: TGTGCCAGCAGTTACTCGAGTGAGGGAGGTCAGCCCCAGCATTTT.

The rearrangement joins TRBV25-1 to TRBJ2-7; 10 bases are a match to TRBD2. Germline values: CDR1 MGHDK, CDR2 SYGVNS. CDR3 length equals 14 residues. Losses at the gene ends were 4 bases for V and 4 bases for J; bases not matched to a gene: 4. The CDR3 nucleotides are TGTGCCAGCAGTGGAGCTAGCGGGAGATACGAGCAGTACTTC. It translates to CASSGASGRYEQYF.

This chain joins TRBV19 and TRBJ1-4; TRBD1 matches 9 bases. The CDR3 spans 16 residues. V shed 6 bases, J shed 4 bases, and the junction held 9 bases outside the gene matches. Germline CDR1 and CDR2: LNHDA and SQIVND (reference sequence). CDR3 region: CASSPMGDRDNEKLFF. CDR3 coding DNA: TGTGCCAGTAGCCCAATGGGGGACAGGGATAATGAAAAACTGTTTTTT.

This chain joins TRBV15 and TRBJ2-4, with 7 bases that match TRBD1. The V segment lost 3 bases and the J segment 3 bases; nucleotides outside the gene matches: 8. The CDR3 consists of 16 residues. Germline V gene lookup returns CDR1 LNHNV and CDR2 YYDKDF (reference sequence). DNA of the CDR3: TGTGCCACCAGCAGGTGGACAGGAGGTTACAAAAACATTCAGTACTTC. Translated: CATSRWTGGYKNIQYF. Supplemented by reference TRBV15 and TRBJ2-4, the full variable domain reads DAMVIQNPRYQVTQFGKPVTLSCSQTLNHNVMYWYQQKSSQAPKLLFHYYDKDFNNEADTPDNFQSRRPNTSFCFLDIRSPGLGDTAMYLCATSRWTGGYKNIQYFGAGTRLSVL.

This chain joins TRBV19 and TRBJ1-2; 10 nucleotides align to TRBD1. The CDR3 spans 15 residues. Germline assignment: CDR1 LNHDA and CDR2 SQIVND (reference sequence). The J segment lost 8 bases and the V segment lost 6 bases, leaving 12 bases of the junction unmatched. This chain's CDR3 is CASSRIFRDRGGYTF. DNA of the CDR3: TGTGCCAGTAGCCGGATCTTCCGGGACAGGGGCGGCTACACCTTC.

Written as DNA, the CDR3 is TGTGCCAGCAGCCAAGACAACAACCACAATCAGCCCCAGCATTTT. Translating it yields CASSQDNNHNQPQHF. The chain is built from TRBV4-2 and TRBJ1-5, with D hard to call. Trimming pared 0 bases from V and 3 bases from J, leaving 9 bases between. CDR3 length: 15 amino acids. Looked up from germline, CDR1 is LGHNA and CDR2 is YNFKEQ.

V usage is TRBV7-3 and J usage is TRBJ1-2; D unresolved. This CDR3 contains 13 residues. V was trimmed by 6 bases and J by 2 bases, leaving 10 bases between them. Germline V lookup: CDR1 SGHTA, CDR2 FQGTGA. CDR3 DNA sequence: TGTGCCAGCAGTTTGGGAGGGAACTATGGCTACACCTTC. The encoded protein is CASSLGGNYGYTF.